Below, 7 T cell receptor beta chains from the same sample are listed, as sequenced in a study of metastatic and nonmetastatic thyroid tumors. TCRdb re-called the PCR reads with MiXCR. The table shows about 33,000 clones, with around 17% occurring only once. Ahead of thyroid surgery, no patient had received treatment of any kind. Sequenced material: blood. The receptors were gathered from a male donor with papillary thyroid cancer or a benign thyroid nodule (not recorded which). Some clones in this sample may be carry-over from other donors' samples.

This clone was found many times. Other nucleotide sequences in the sample specify the same CDR3. The V call is TRBV28, the J call TRBJ2-3; 8 bases map to TRBD2. Germline trimming cut 3 bases from V and 5 bases from J; bases unmatched to any gene: 7. CDR3 length: 15 amino acids. From germline, CDR1 is MDHEN and CDR2 SYDVKM. Here the CDR3 reads CASSLLAGTKDTQYF. DNA for the CDR3: TGTGCCAGCAGTTTGTTAGCGGGGACCAAAGATACGCAGTATTTT. Based on the CDR3 plus reference TRBV28 and TRBJ2-3, the full variable domain is DVKVTQSSRYLVKRTGEKVFLECVQDMDHENMFWYRQDPGLGLRLIYFSYDVKMKEKGDIPEGYSVSREKKERFSLILESASTNQTSMYLCASSLLAGTKDTQYFGPGTRLTVL.

With regard to this clone: A much larger clone is a single base away; this may be a read error. The DNA for the CDR3 is TGTGCCAGCAGCTTATTAACAGCATCAAGCACAGATACGCAGTATTTT. Its protein is CASSLLTASSTDTQYF. The chain recombines TRBV7-8 with TRBJ2-3; D unclear. V was cut by 2 bases and J by 0 bases, with 12 bases left in between. The CDR3 sequence is 16 residues long. Germline CDR1 SGHVS, CDR2 FQNEAQ.

This clone was counted at least ten times. The V and J genes are TRBV4-3 and TRBJ2-5; 9 bases match TRBD2. Trimming at V came to 0 bases and at J to 2 bases, leaving 1 base not matched to a gene. Per germline, CDR1 LGHNA and CDR2 YSLEER. The CDR3 has 15 amino acids. CDR3 residues: CASSQESGGQETQYF. DNA of the CDR3: TGCGCCAGCAGCCAAGAGAGCGGGGGGCAAGAGACCCAGTACTTC.

As to this clone: A single base separates this from a much larger clone, so it may be a read error. This sample includes further DNA sequences coding for the same CDR3. The rearrangement uses TRBV5-5 and TRBJ2-5, with 9 bases identical to TRBD1. Germline CDR1 is SGHKS and CDR2 is YYEKEE (reference sequence). The V gene end was trimmed by 4 bases and the J gene end by 5 bases; junction bases not matched to a gene: 6. The CDR3 extends over 14 amino acids. Here the CDR3 reads CASSLWTGEETQYF. As DNA, the CDR3 is TGTGCCAGCAGCCTATGGACAGGGGAGGAGACCCAGTACTTC.

This clone is medium-sized by share. The chain recombines TRBV28 with TRBJ1-2; 7 nucleotides agree with TRBD1. Germline-derived CDR1 and CDR2 are MDHEN and SYDVKM. Unmatched junction bases numbered 8, after V lost 8 bases and J lost 8 bases. The CDR3 is 12 amino acids. CDR3 nucleotides: TGTGCCAGCCGGGACAGCTTGGAGGGCTACACCTTC. Its translation is CASRDSLEGYTF.

This clone was counted only a few times. The chain links TRBV12-3 or TRBV12-4 to TRBJ2-3; 8 bases are shared with TRBD2. The CDR3 covers 13 residues. J lost 5 bases, V lost 6 bases, and 4 bases had no gene match. DNA of the CDR3: TGTGCCAGCAGGGTGACTAGCGTAGATACGCAGTATTTT. Its translation is CASRVTSVDTQYF.

The chain links TRBV6-1 to TRBJ2-3, with 8 positions matching TRBD1. Unmatched junction bases numbered 20, after V lost 11 bases and J lost 1 base. Germline CDR1 and CDR2: MNHNS and SASEGT. This CDR3 is built from 18 residues. The CDR3 sequence: CAFTFPGENRGGTDTQYF. For the CDR3, the DNA is TGTGCCTTTACTTTCCCCGGGGAGAACAGGGGGGGCACAGATACGCAGTATTTT.